The entry that follows covers one T cell receptor beta chain sequence. Antigen specificity is unknown. This CDR3 is 15 amino acids long. The V gene end was trimmed by 5 bases and the J gene end by 3 bases; junction bases not matched to a gene: 10. Germline CDR1 is SGHRS and CDR2 is YFSETQ. Assay: immunoSEQ multiplex PCR; the TCRdb copy retains only in-frame clones and omits some. The sample includes tens of thousands of clones, roughly 73% of them seen just once. These data belong to a study of vaccination effects on CD4 cells after COVID-19. Study results and caveats: Few convalescent patients were studied, and early post-infection samples were lacking.

Culture lasted roughly 9 days before CD4+ T cell isolation. Everyone in the study got two shots of either the BNT162b2 or mRNA-1273 vaccine. Nucleocapsid antibodies stayed negative before and after vaccination, showing no earlier SARS-CoV-2 infection. This chain connects TRBV5-1 to TRBJ1-2; TRBD1 matches 7 bases. Sequences were derived from CD4+ T cells from PBMCs cultured without peptide, sampled after COVID-19 vaccination. This clonotype originated in a human donor who received a COVID-19 vaccine. The CDR3 reads CASRGLTTGDYGYTF. The CDR3 DNA reads as TGCGCCAGCAGGGGACTTACTACAGGGGACTATGGCTACACCTTC.